This TCR beta chain was recorded in a study of Graves' ophthalmopathy and Graves' hyperthyroidism. In the study overall: A follow-up of 18 months without ophthalmopathy meant that hyperthyroidism was stable. Overall study results and limits: Discriminating ophthalmopathy from stable hyperthyroidism, a 13-signature model attained a sensitivity of about 88% and a specificity of 81.08%.

The CDR3 sequence is 13 residues long. Germline V gives CDR1 SNHLY, CDR2 FYNNEI. V was clipped by 1 base and J by 7 bases, with 10 bases between them. Among the hyperthyroidism patients, all were newly diagnosed, aged 18 to 65, with under 2 months' duration. Establishment of the diagnosis relied upon clinical symptoms, serum thyroxine, TRAb, thyroid ultrasound and orbital computed tomography. This clonotype came up a few times. Its matching antigen is unknown. The authors amplified TCR beta CDR3 regions, and they did so from RNA transcripts for repertoire sequencing. HTBI primers were employed in first-round RT-PCR, then a second-round multiplex PCR followed. TCRdb re-called the multiplex PCR reads through MiXCR, storing one row per CDR3 protein. The table lists around 1.1 million distinct CDR3 sequences, about 38% of them singletons.

This clonotype was obtained from an adult man with Graves' hyperthyroidism. The chain joins TRBV2 to TRBJ1-2; TRBD1 is a possible D gene (5 bases). Input material: peripheral blood or thyroid tissue (not recorded which). This chain's CDR3 is CASSEEEGIGYTF. The CDR3 nucleotides are TGTGCCAGCAGTGAAGAGGAGGGGATTGGCTACACCTTC. The complete variable domain, with remaining parts taken from reference TRBV2 and TRBJ1-2, reads EPEVTQTPSHQVTQMGQEVILRCVPISNHLYFYWYRQILGQKVEFLVSFYNNEISEKSEIFDDQFSVERPDGSNFTLKIRSTKLEDSAMYFCASSEEEGIGYTFGSGTRLTVV.